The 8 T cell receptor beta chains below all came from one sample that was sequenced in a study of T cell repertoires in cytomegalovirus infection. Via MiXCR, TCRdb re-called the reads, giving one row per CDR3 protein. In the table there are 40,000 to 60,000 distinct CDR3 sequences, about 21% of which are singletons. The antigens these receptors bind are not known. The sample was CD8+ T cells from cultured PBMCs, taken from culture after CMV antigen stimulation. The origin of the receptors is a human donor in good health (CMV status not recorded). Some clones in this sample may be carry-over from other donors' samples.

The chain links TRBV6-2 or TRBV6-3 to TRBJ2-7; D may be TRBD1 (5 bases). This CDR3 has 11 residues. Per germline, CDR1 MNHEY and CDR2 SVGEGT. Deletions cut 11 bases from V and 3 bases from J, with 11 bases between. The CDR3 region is CAPTQVYEQYF. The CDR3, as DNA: TGTGCCCCCACACAGGTCTACGAGCAGTACTTC.

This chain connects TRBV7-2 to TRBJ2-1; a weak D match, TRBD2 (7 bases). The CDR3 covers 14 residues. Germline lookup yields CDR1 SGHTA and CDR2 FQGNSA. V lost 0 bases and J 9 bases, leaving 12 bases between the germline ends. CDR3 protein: CASSLAGGPIEQFF. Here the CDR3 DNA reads TGTGCCAGCAGCTTAGCGGGGGGGCCTATTGAGCAGTTCTTC.

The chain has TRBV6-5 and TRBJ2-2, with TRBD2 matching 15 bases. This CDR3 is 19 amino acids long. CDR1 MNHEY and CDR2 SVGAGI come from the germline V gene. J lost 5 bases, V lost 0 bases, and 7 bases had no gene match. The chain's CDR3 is CASSYSPGTSGGKTGELFF. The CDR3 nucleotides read TGTGCCAGCAGTTACTCACCCGGGACTAGCGGGGGGAAGACCGGGGAGCTGTTTTTT.

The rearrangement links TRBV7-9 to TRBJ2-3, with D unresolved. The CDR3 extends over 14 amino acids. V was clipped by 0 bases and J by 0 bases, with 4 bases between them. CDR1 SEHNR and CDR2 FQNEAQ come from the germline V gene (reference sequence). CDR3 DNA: TGTGCCAGCAGCTTAGCGGTTAGCACAGATACGCAGTATTTT. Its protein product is CASSLAVSTDTQYF.

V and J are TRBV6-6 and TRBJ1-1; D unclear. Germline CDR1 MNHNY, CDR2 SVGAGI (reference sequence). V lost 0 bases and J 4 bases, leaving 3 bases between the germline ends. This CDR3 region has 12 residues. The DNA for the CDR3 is TGTGCCAGCAGTTACTCGGCCACTGAAGCTTTCTTT. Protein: CASSYSATEAFF.

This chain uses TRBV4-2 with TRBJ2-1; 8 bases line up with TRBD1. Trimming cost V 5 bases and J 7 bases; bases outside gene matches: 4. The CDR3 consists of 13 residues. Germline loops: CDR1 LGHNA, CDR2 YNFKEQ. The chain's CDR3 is CASSSHRGNEQFF. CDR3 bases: TGTGCCAGCAGCTCGCACAGGGGGAATGAGCAGTTCTTC.

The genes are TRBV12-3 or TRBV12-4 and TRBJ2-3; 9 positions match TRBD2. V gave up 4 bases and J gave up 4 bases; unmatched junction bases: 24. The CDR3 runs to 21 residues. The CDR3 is CASSSPQGGGASRRGPDTQYF. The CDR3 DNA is TGTGCCAGCAGTTCCCCGCAGGGCGGGGGGGCCTCAAGACGGGGCCCAGATACGCAGTATTTT.

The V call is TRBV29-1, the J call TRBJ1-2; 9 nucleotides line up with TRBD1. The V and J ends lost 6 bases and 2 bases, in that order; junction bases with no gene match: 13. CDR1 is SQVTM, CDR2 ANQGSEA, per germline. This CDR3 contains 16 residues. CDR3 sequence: CSVYGTGTLANYGYTF. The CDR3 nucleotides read TGCAGCGTATATGGGACAGGGACATTGGCGAACTATGGCTACACCTTC.